These 20 T cell receptor beta chains originate from one sample sequenced in a study of cytomegalovirus exposure and HLA in healthy donors. PCR employed 60 Vbeta and 13 Jbeta primers. Only in-frame clones appear in the TCRdb table, and some are missing; sequencing was by immunoSEQ multiplex PCR. This sample has around 300,000 clones; about four fifths occur once, and the top ten carry about 2%. The sequenced material came from PBMCs. Receptor source: a woman aged 40 to 50 in good health and CMV-seropositive.

The rearrangement links TRBV6-5 to TRBJ1-1, with D perhaps TRBD1 (5 bases). Germline loops: CDR1 MNHEY, CDR2 SVGAGI. This CDR3 spans 14 amino acids. Deletions cut 3 bases from V and 5 bases from J, with 13 bases between. CDR3 residues: CASSYGREGTEAFF. The CDR3 DNA reads TGTGCCAGCAGTTATGGCAGGGAGGGAACTGAAGCTTTCTTT.

This clone was observed a few times. The chain couples TRBV6-5 to TRBJ2-3; a possible D gene is TRBD1 (6 bases). Germline CDR1 and CDR2: MNHEY and SVGAGI. Trimming cost V 5 bases and J 4 bases, with 16 bases left between them. The CDR3 contains 15 residues. This CDR3 is CASSTPARGPDTQYF. DNA for the CDR3: TGTGCCAGCAGTACCCCGGCCAGGGGCCCAGATACGCAGTATTTT.

This clone was counted a single time. The genes are TRBV29-1 and TRBJ2-7, with TRBD2 identical over 7 bases. Trimming took 5 bases from V and 3 from J; bases not matched to a gene: 7. CDR1 is SQVTM, CDR2 ANQGSEA, per germline. This CDR3 spans 13 amino acids. The chain's CDR3 is CSVLSSGIYEQYF. Here the CDR3 DNA reads TGCAGCGTTCTTTCTAGCGGTATCTACGAGCAGTACTTC.

The chain has TRBV28 and TRBJ1-2; D call uncertain. The V end was cut by 5 bases, the J end by 4 bases, with 14 bases between. This CDR3 has 14 residues. Germline V gene data show CDR1 as MDHEN and CDR2 as SYDVKM. The CDR3 DNA reads as TGTGCCAGCAGTACCCCGGGCGGGGTCTATGGCTACACCTTC. Encoded protein: CASSTPGGVYGYTF.

A single count supports this clone. An end of the junction differs from the germline gene, which may be a read error. V is TRBV5-1 and J is TRBJ1-2; D gene unclear. The CDR3 is 13 residues long. In germline, CDR1 is SGHRS, CDR2 YFSETQ. The CDR3: CASSLVTSYVYTF. CDR3 nucleotides: TGCGCCAGCAGCTTGGTGACAAGCTATGTCTACACCTTC.

The chain is built from TRBV7-3 and TRBJ2-2, with D possibly TRBD2 on 6 matching bases. This CDR3 is built from 15 residues. In germline, CDR1 is SGHTA, CDR2 FQGTGA. Trimming cost V 5 bases and J 0 bases, with 10 bases left between them. The DNA of the CDR3 is TGTGCCAGCAGCGGTAGCGGAGCGAACACCGGGGAGCTGTTTTTT. Amino acid sequence: CASSGSGANTGELFF. The full variable domain, in which reference TRBV7-3 and TRBJ2-2 provide the parts outside the CDR3, is GAGVSQTPSNKVTEKGKYVELRCDPISGHTALYWYRQSLGQGPEFLIYFQGTGAADDSGLPNDRFFAVRPEGSVSTLKIQRTERGDSAVYLCASSGSGANTGELFFGEGSRLTVL.

This chain links TRBV12-5 with TRBJ2-3; 7 bases are shared with TRBD2. The germline V gene encodes CDR1 LGHNT and CDR2 FRNRAP. CDR3 length: 15 residues. V gave up 5 bases and J gave up 0 bases; unmatched junction bases: 5. The CDR3 DNA follows: TGTGCTAGTGGTCCACTAGCGCGCAGCACAGATACGCAGTATTTT. Residues: CASGPLARSTDTQYF.

The CDR3 DNA sequence: TGTGCCAGCAGCCTTATGAGGGGGATCACTGAAGCTTTCTTT. Its protein product is CASSLMRGITEAFF. The chain links TRBV7-6 to TRBJ1-1; D perhaps matches TRBD1 (6 bases). Germline values: CDR1 SGHVS, CDR2 FNYEAQ. Trimming took off 5 bases at V and 4 bases at J, with 14 bases between the two ends. The CDR3 covers 14 residues.

The genes are TRBV5-4 and TRBJ2-2; 9 bases fit TRBD2. The ends lost 3 bases at V and 4 bases at J; junction bases unmatched: 10. This CDR3 comprises 17 residues. Germline V CDR1 and CDR2: SGHNT, YYREEE (reference sequence). CDR3 protein: CASSSPGLAGITGELFF. CDR3 DNA sequence: TGTGCCAGCAGCTCCCCGGGCCTAGCGGGGATCACCGGGGAGCTGTTTTTT.

The genes are TRBV28 and TRBJ2-7; D remains unclear. The CDR3 loop spans 13 amino acids. V dropped 8 bases and J dropped 2 bases, with 13 bases sitting between them. Per germline, CDR1 MDHEN and CDR2 SYDVKM. The CDR3 loop reads CASRSGATYEQYF. The CDR3 bases are TGTGCCAGCCGGAGTGGAGCCACCTACGAGCAGTACTTC.

The V gene is TRBV7-7, the J gene TRBJ2-2; D perhaps matches TRBD2 (5 bases). CDR3 length: 14 amino acids. CDR1 and CDR2 (germline): SSHAT, FNYEAQ (reference sequence). Trimming took 10 bases from V and 4 from J, leaving 16 bases between them. The DNA of the CDR3 is TGTGCCACTAACGCCGGGGTTGGCACCGGGGAGCTGTTTTTT. This encodes CATNAGVGTGELFF.

The chain recombines TRBV28 with TRBJ2-1, with TRBD1 matching over 12 bases. Germline CDR1 MDHEN, CDR2 SYDVKM. The CDR3 extends over 15 amino acids. Losses at the gene ends were 4 bases for V and 7 bases for J; bases not matched to a gene: 5. This CDR3 reads CASSSPGQGANEQFF. The CDR3 nucleotides are TGTGCCAGCAGTTCTCCGGGACAGGGGGCAAATGAGCAGTTCTTC.

The rearrangement joins TRBV7-9 to TRBJ2-5, with D possibly being TRBD2 (5 bases). Trimming shortened V by 8 bases and J by 1 base, and 17 bases separated the two germline ends. This CDR3 region has 15 residues. CDR1 SEHNR and CDR2 FQNEAQ come from the germline V gene (reference sequence). CDR3 region: CASALGVRGQETQYF. For the CDR3, the DNA is TGTGCCAGCGCACTGGGAGTTCGCGGCCAAGAGACCCAGTACTTC.

To note about this clone: The junction departs from the called germline gene at one end, perhaps through a read error. This chain joins TRBV5-8 and TRBJ2-7; weak D call: TRBD1 (5 bases). The CDR3 sequence is 14 residues long. Germline loops: CDR1 SGHTS, CDR2 YDEGEE. In DNA form, the CDR3 reads TGTGCCAACAGCCTGGACACGTTGACCTACGAGCAGTACTTC. Its translation: CANSLDTLTYEQYF.

This clone turned up a few times. This chain uses TRBV7-9 with TRBJ1-1; D gene unclear. V lost 2 bases and J 1 base, leaving 5 bases between the germline ends. CDR1 SEHNR and CDR2 FQNEAQ come from the germline V gene (reference sequence). There are 13 residues in the CDR3. This CDR3 reads CASSLRQNTEAFF. The CDR3 DNA reads as TGTGCCAGCAGCTTACGACAGAACACTGAAGCTTTCTTT.

This chain links TRBV5-1 with TRBJ2-5; 10 nucleotides align to TRBD2. The junction had 11 bases not matched to a gene; V was cut back by 4 bases and J by 5 bases. This CDR3 is built from 16 residues. The germline gives CDR1 SGHRS, CDR2 YFSETQ. The CDR3 region has the DNA TGCGCCAGCAGCCTGACTAGCGGGTTCGGGAGGGAGACCCAGTACTTC. Protein: CASSLTSGFGRETQYF.

The rearrangement uses TRBV6-6 and TRBJ2-7; 10 nucleotides line up with TRBD1. CDR3 length: 14 amino acids. Trimming took 6 bases from V and 5 from J; bases not matched to a gene: 7. The V gene's germline CDR1 is MNHNY and CDR2 SVGAGI (reference sequence). The CDR3 region has the DNA TGTGCCAGCAGGTTCGGGACAGGGGAGAACGAGCAGTACTTC. Translating it yields CASRFGTGENEQYF.

The chain is built from TRBV28 and TRBJ2-5, with a weak D call TRBD2 (5 bases). Per germline, CDR1 MDHEN and CDR2 SYDVKM. The V and J ends lost 5 bases and 3 bases respectively, with 16 bases between them. The CDR3 totals 15 residues. The CDR3 reads CASSPPRTGKETQYF. The CDR3 DNA is TGTGCCAGCAGTCCCCCCAGGACGGGGAAAGAGACCCAGTACTTC.

This chain connects TRBV18 to TRBJ2-5; TRBD2 agrees at 9 bases. The DNA end is a closer match to TRBJ2-7, so the J assignment may be wrong. This CDR3 region has 15 residues. CDR1 and CDR2 (germline): KGHSH, LQKENI. The chain's CDR3 is CASSPISGSAYEQYF. CDR3 sequence (DNA): TGTGCCAGCTCACCAATTAGCGGGAGTGCCTACGAGCAGTACTTC.

This CDR3 reads CASSLGGTVTDTQYF. The CDR3, as DNA: TGTGCCAGCAGCTTAGGAGGGACTGTCACAGATACGCAGTATTTT. This rearrangement joins TRBV7-2 to TRBJ2-3; tentative D call: TRBD2 (6 bases). Trimming removed 1 base at V and 2 bases at J, with 10 bases between. The CDR3 contains 15 residues. Per germline, CDR1 SGHTA and CDR2 FQGNSA.